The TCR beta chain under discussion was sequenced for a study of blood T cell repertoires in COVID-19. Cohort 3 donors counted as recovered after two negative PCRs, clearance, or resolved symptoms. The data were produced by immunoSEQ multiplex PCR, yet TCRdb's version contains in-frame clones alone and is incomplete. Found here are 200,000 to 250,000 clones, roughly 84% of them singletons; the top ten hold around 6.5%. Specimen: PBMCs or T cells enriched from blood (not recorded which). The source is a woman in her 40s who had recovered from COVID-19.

CDR3 bases: TGTGCCAGCAGCAGGGGGCAAACGAACACTGAAGCTTTCTTT. This gives the protein CASSRGQTNTEAFF. The chain combines TRBV3-1 (or the pseudogene TRBV3-2) with TRBJ1-1; 7 bases are a match to TRBD1. The CDR3 loop spans 14 amino acids. Germline V gives CDR1 LGHDT, CDR2 YNNKEL (reference sequence). V dropped 5 bases and J dropped 1; count of bases not matched to a gene: 4.